This record concerns one TCR beta chain sequence. As yet, its antigen is unknown. Amplification of TCR alpha and beta CDR3 regions from RNA used iRepertoire nested multiplex PCR. TCRdb redid the calling of the multiplex PCR reads with MiXCR, one entry per CDR3 protein. The sample consists of around 100,000 distinct CDR3 sequences, approximately 28% of them appearing once. This sample was included in a study of glioma-infiltrating T cells. Points from the study as a whole: Gliomas, especially low-grade, showed above-expected tissue-blood divergence; non-neoplastic patients showed below.

Trimming removed 0 bases at V and 4 bases at J, with 16 bases between. Germline values: CDR1 SGHNT, CDR2 YYREEE (reference sequence). The CDR3 extends over 16 amino acids. Sequencing input: glioma tissue, nonneoplastic brain tissue, or PBMCs (not recorded which). This sequence originates from a human donor with low-grade glioma or glioblastoma, undergoing nonglioma brain surgery, or in good health (not recorded which). V gene TRBV5-4 combines with J gene TRBJ1-1; possible D gene TRBD1, 5 bases. Here the CDR3 DNA reads TGTGCCAGCAGCTTGGGGGCAGGGAGGATTATCACTGAAGCTTTCTTT. This gives the protein CASSLGAGRIITEAFF.